This T cell receptor beta chain was captured by sequencing in a study of blood T cell repertoires in COVID-19. Per the study methods: Reference gene primer amplification gave nucleated cell count estimates. Sequenced by immunoSEQ multiplex PCR; TCRdb stores in-frame clones only, minus some. V and J calls and clone size are copied from that table; D and trimming were computed from the DNA. The table records approximately 300,000 clones, around 87% of them present only once. This clone has a single count. This receptor was identified in a woman aged 45-65 years with active or convalescent COVID-19. Source material: peripheral blood.

The CDR3 DNA reads as TGTGCCAGCAGCTTTTTTCAGGGGAATGAGCAGTTCTTC. This codes for CASSFFQGNEQFF. The chain couples TRBV7-3 to TRBJ2-1; the D gene is possibly TRBD1 (6 bases). Germline assignment: CDR1 SGHTA and CDR2 FQGTGA. The germline V and J ends were trimmed by 3 bases and 7 bases, with 10 bases remaining between them. The CDR3 runs 13 residues.